The 18 T cell receptor beta chains listed next were all sequenced from one sample in a study of T cells after somatic rescue of genetic block. Only in-frame clones appear in the TCRdb table, and some are missing; sequencing was by immunoSEQ multiplex PCR. The sample lists 110,000 or so clones, about 89% seen once, with 1.4% in the top ten. The sequencing sample was made of peripheral blood mononuclear cells (PBMCs). The receptors were gathered from a woman aged 18-30 years.

The V gene is TRBV7-9, the J gene TRBJ2-3; 7 positions agree with TRBD2. Germline values: CDR1 SEHNR, CDR2 FQNEAQ (reference sequence). This CDR3 has 16 residues. The V and J ends lost 2 bases and 2 bases, in that order; junction bases with no gene match: 7. The CDR3 DNA sequence: TGTGCCAGCAGCTTAAATGGTGGGACTAACACAGATACGCAGTATTTT. Translation: CASSLNGGTNTDTQYF.

The chain employs TRBV9 and TRBJ1-1; tentative D call: TRBD1 (5 bases). With 4 bases removed from V and 2 bases from J, the gap between germline ends came to 15 bases. Germline CDR1 and CDR2: SGDLS and YYNGEE. The CDR3 sequence is 15 residues long. Here the CDR3 DNA reads TGTGCCAGCAGCCCCTGGGGGGGGGATAACACTGAAGCTTTCTTT. It is translated as CASSPWGGDNTEAFF.

The chain recombines TRBV7-3 with TRBJ2-3; 7 bases agree with TRBD2. The CDR3 sequence is 14 residues long. Trimming removed 5 bases from V and 4 bases from J; junction bases left unmatched: 6. Germline CDR1 and CDR2: SGHTA and FQGTGA. The DNA of the CDR3 is TGTGCCAGCAGCCCAAACGCGGGGGCAGATACGCAGTATTTT. Encoded protein: CASSPNAGADTQYF. The complete variable domain, with remaining parts taken from reference TRBV7-3 and TRBJ2-3, reads GAGVSQTPSNKVTEKGKYVELRCDPISGHTALYWYRQSLGQGPEFLIYFQGTGAADDSGLPNDRFFAVRPEGSVSTLKIQRTERGDSAVYLCASSPNAGADTQYFGPGTRLTVL.

This chain links TRBV5-4 with TRBJ2-5; a possible D gene is TRBD1 (6 bases). Germline V gene data show CDR1 as SGHNT and CDR2 as YYREEE (reference sequence). V was clipped by 0 bases and J by 5 bases, with 11 bases between them. The length of the CDR3 is 14 residues. The CDR3 sequence: CASSLGGGEETQYF. The CDR3 DNA reads TGTGCCAGCAGCTTGGGAGGGGGTGAGGAGACCCAGTACTTC.

V is TRBV2 and J is TRBJ2-1; 10 nucleotides match TRBD1. The CDR3 totals 14 residues. Germline-derived CDR1 and CDR2 are SNHLY and FYNNEI. With 5 bases clipped from V and 6 bases from J, the junction kept 4 bases outside the gene matches. The CDR3 coding sequence is TGTGCCAGCAGTAGGGACAGGGGAGGCAATGAGCAGTTCTTC. The encoded protein is CASSRDRGGNEQFF.

The J gene is TRBJ1-2, the V gene TRBV27; 8 bases match TRBD1. This CDR3 is 15 amino acids long. Trimming cost V 5 bases and J 5 bases; bases outside gene matches: 10. Germline lookup yields CDR1 MNHEY and CDR2 SMNVEV (reference sequence). The DNA for the CDR3 is TGTGCCAGCAGTGGAACAGGGGGTCGGCCGTATGGCTACACCTTC. It specifies CASSGTGGRPYGYTF.

The sample holds one count of this clone. CDR3 amino acids: CASSRERTGRNTEAFF. The CDR3 DNA reads TGCGCCAGCAGCCGAGAGCGGACAGGTAGGAACACTGAAGCTTTCTTT. The J gene is TRBJ1-1, the V gene TRBV4-3; 7 nucleotides line up with TRBD1. The V segment lost 4 bases and the J segment 1 base; nucleotides outside the gene matches: 9. This CDR3 is built from 16 residues. CDR1 is LGHNA, CDR2 YSLEER, per germline.

The rearrangement joins TRBV27 to TRBJ1-4; possibly TRBD1 for D (6 bases). V was clipped by 4 bases and J by 4 bases, with 16 bases between them. Germline assignment: CDR1 MNHEY and CDR2 SMNVEV (reference sequence). The CDR3 spans 16 residues. CDR3 sequence (DNA): TGTGCCAGCAGTTCAGCCGGGACAAAAGATAATGAAAAACTGTTTTTT. Translation: CASSSAGTKDNEKLFF.

The rearrangement uses TRBV9 and TRBJ2-3; unclear D gene. The CDR3 extends over 14 amino acids. Trimming removed 2 bases at V and 0 bases at J, with 7 bases between. Germline V CDR1 and CDR2: SGDLS, YYNGEE. As DNA, the CDR3 is TGTGCCAGCAGCGTGGAGACCAGCACAGATACGCAGTATTTT. This sequence encodes CASSVETSTDTQYF.

The rearrangement joins TRBV4-2 to TRBJ2-1, with 7 nucleotides matching TRBD2. There are 16 residues in the CDR3. J was trimmed by 4 bases and V by 4 bases; bases with no gene match: 10. Germline CDR1 LGHNA, CDR2 YNFKEQ. As DNA, the CDR3 is TGTGCCAGCAGCCGGGGAGGGACTTACTCTTACAATGAGCAGTTCTTC. Amino acids: CASSRGGTYSYNEQFF.

The rearrangement links TRBV11-2 to TRBJ2-7, with D possibly being TRBD1 (6 bases). Germline V lookup: CDR1 SGHAT, CDR2 FQNNGV. CDR3 size: 15 residues. V was cut by 5 bases and J by 1 base, with 15 bases left in between. In nucleotides, the CDR3 is TGTGCCAGCAGCAAGAGGACAGCCCGTTCCTACGAGCAGTACTTC. It yields the protein CASSKRTARSYEQYF.

The V and J genes are TRBV4-3 and TRBJ2-7; D is perhaps TRBD1 (6 bases). CDR3 size: 14 residues. Germline V gene data show CDR1 as LGHNA and CDR2 as YSLEER. Trimming took off 5 bases at V and 2 bases at J, with 13 bases between the two ends. The CDR3 nucleotides are TGCGCCAGCAGCGCATGGCAGGGGACCTACGAGCAGTACTTC. Protein: CASSAWQGTYEQYF.

The chain links TRBV27 to TRBJ2-3, with D perhaps matching TRBD2 (6 bases). Trimming removed 3 bases from V and 2 bases from J, with 12 bases in between. CDR1 is MNHEY, CDR2 SMNVEV, per germline (reference sequence). This CDR3 is 15 amino acids long. CDR3 in amino acids: CASSLLGGATDTQYF. The CDR3 DNA sequence: TGTGCCAGCAGTTTGCTAGGAGGGGCCACAGATACGCAGTATTTT.

The CDR3 sequence: CASSIVGTDTQYF. DNA of the CDR3: TGTGCCAGCAGCATAGTGGGCACAGATACGCAGTATTTT. The gene calls are TRBV11-2 and TRBJ2-3; D not certain. V shed 5 bases and J shed 1 base, with 7 bases lying between them. Germline V CDR1 and CDR2: SGHAT, FQNNGV. The CDR3 sequence is 13 residues long.

The J gene is TRBJ2-1, the V gene TRBV4-3; possible D gene TRBD1, 6 bases. Germline assignment: CDR1 LGHNA and CDR2 YSLEER. The CDR3 length is 16 residues. Trimming took off 0 bases at V and 4 bases at J, with 13 bases between the two ends. The CDR3 loop reads CASSQEDSSLYNEQFF. In nucleotides, the CDR3 is TGCGCCAGCAGCCAAGAGGACAGCTCCCTTTACAATGAGCAGTTCTTC.

The chain has TRBV18 and TRBJ2-3; 9 nucleotides line up with TRBD2. V lost 3 bases and J lost 2; bases outside the gene matches: 6. This CDR3 has 16 amino acids. Germline-derived CDR1 and CDR2 are KGHSH and LQKENI. The CDR3 spells CASSPLAGTSTDTQYF. In DNA, the CDR3 is TGTGCCAGCTCACCCCTAGCGGGGACTTCCACAGATACGCAGTATTTT.

This chain connects TRBV5-5 to TRBJ2-3, with 10 bases aligning to TRBD2. Looked up from germline, CDR1 is SGHKS and CDR2 is YYEKEE (reference sequence). After removal of 4 bases from V and 0 bases from J, the junction contained 14 bases not matched to a gene. The CDR3 totals 19 residues. CDR3 coding DNA: TGTGCCAGCAGCCCGCTCGGGGCTAGCGGGGGAACAAGCACAGATACGCAGTATTTT. It translates to CASSPLGASGGTSTDTQYF.

The genes are TRBV7-2 and TRBJ2-6; D is possibly TRBD2 (6 bases). Looked up from germline, CDR1 is SGHTA and CDR2 is FQGNSA. Trimming took 0 bases from V and 2 from J, leaving 11 bases between them. This CDR3 spans 17 amino acids. The CDR3 sequence is CASSLAGGGTGANVLTF. The DNA for the CDR3 is TGTGCCAGCAGCTTAGCGGGGGGAGGAACTGGGGCCAACGTCCTGACTTTC.